The present T cell receptor beta chain was sequenced within a study of tumor-infiltrating lymphocytes in primary liver carcinoma. This CDR3 has 15 amino acids. Losses at the gene ends were 8 bases for V and 3 bases for J; bases not matched to a gene: 13. Germline CDR1 and CDR2: MNHNS and SASEGT. Germline DNA was extracted too, while blood RNA derived from unsorted whole blood. Patients in the cohort were treatment-naive and living with chronic HBV infection. Before surgery, approximately 4.3 milliliters of EDTA blood were taken. TCR beta cDNA was reverse-transcribed from roughly 520 ng of total RNA. The reaction used a constant-region primer and ProtoScript II reverse transcriptase. Three nested multiplex PCR rounds of slightly modified ARM-PCR generated TCR beta libraries. Both of the initial two PCR rounds ran for roughly 11 cycles and employed TRBV1-TRBV30 forward primers alongside a C-beta reverse primer. A single record per CDR3 protein comes from TCRdb applying MiXCR to the multiplex PCR reads. The table includes a few hundred thousand distinct CDR3 sequences, nearly 60% detected once.

This clonotype was detected many times. The antigen is undetermined. General study findings and limits: Tumor-blood pairs (like tumor-adjacent pairs) overlapped less than tumor region pairs did.

The chain uses TRBV6-1 and TRBJ2-7; 7 bases line up with TRBD1. The sequenced material came from peripheral blood. The clonotype comes from a woman aged 30 to 39 with primary liver carcinoma and hepatitis B virus infection. The CDR3, as DNA: TGTGCCAGCGGTTACGAGGACAGGCAGATCTACGAGCAGTACTTC. Amino acids: CASGYEDRQIYEQYF.